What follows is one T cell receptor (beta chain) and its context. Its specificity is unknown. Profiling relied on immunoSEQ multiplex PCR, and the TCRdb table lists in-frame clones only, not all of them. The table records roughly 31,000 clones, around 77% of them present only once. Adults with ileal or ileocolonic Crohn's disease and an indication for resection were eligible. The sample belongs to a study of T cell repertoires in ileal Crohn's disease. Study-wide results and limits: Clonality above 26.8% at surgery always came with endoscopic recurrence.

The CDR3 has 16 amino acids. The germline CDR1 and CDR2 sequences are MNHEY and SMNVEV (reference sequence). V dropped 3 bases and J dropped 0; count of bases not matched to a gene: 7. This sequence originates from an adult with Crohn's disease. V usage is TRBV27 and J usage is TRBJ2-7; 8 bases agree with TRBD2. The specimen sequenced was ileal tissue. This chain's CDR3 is CASSFSTSGFSYEQYF. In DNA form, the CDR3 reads TGTGCCAGCAGTTTTAGTACTAGCGGATTCTCCTACGAGCAGTACTTC.